This T cell receptor (beta chain) appears in the sequencing data of a study of CXCR3-negative and CXCR3-positive naive CD8 T cells. A CD45RO-CCR7+CD27+CD95- profile was what naive CD8+ T cells displayed. Whole-study results and caveats: CXCR3-positive naive cells had TRB CDR3s that were more hydrophobic than CXCR3-negative naive cells had.

This CDR3 has 11 residues. In germline, CDR1 is SGHAT, CDR2 FQNNGV. Carrying UMI labels, the TRB cDNA libraries were prepared through 5' RACE. Reanalyzing the 5' RACE reads, TCRdb keeps one entry per CDR3 protein, without DNA. This sample's table reports some 130,000 distinct CDR3 sequences. With regard to this clonotype: Its antigen is currently unknown.

The receptor's source is a human donor in good health. Some clones in this sample may be carry-over from other donors' samples. Sequencing used naive CXCR3+ CD8+ T cells from blood. Subset indicated: CD45RO-CCR7+CD27+CD95- naive CD8+ T cells expressing CXCR3 (TNR3+). This rearrangement joins TRBV11-2 to TRBJ2-1. The CDR3 protein is CASSLIGEQFF.